This T cell receptor (beta chain) appears in the sequencing data of a study of blood T cells in healthy people across ages. Then a second PCR, running about 6 to 12 cycles, was carried out with a sample-barcoded 5' primer and a J-beta primer mix. There were at least 3 million CDR3-containing paired-end reads obtained from each sample. Each CDR3 protein gets one entry after TCRdb re-called the 5' RACE reads with MiXCR. This sample has over 500,000 distinct CDR3 sequences, with about 25% found just once. The CDR3 spans 12 residues. Germline loops: CDR1 DFQATT, CDR2 SNEGSKA (reference sequence). The sample was also reused in another study, on T cells of mothers and their children. As that report states: Each child contributed several million TCR beta CDR3 reads, while each mother contributed over 9.5 million. For related and unrelated pairs alike, thymic selection shapes TCR recombination output similarly.

This TCR came from a boy aged 2-9 years in good health. The chain links TRBV20-1 to TRBJ2-3; tentative D call: TRBD1 (5 bases). The specimen sequenced was blood. CDR3: CRVKGSTDTQYF. The CDR3 DNA follows: TGCAGAGTTAAGGGGAGCACAGATACGCAGTATTTT.